This entry lists 12 T cell receptor beta chains sequenced from one sample in a study of blood T cells in healthy people across ages. Through a sample-barcoded 5' primer and a J-beta primer mix, a second PCR was run for roughly 6 to 11 cycles. TCRdb itself ran the 5' RACE reads through MiXCR, one entry per CDR3 protein. The sample consists of nearly 800,000 distinct CDR3 sequences, about 61% of them appearing once. Sequencing was carried out using blood. These receptors were obtained from a man aged 35 to 55 in good health.

The chain uses TRBV5-1 and TRBJ1-2; 8 bases match TRBD1. The CDR3 sequence is 15 residues long. The germline V gene has CDR1 SGHRS and CDR2 YFSETQ. After removal of 1 base from V and 5 bases from J, the junction contained 7 bases not matched to a gene. The CDR3 coding sequence is TGCGCCAGCAGCTTGTCACAGGGGGAGTTGTATGGCTACACCTTC. Amino acids: CASSLSQGELYGYTF.

This clonotype appeared a few times. The chain recombines TRBV7-8 with TRBJ2-5; the D gene is possibly TRBD2 (6 bases). The CDR3 runs 15 residues. V lost 5 bases, J lost 7 bases, and 20 bases lay in between. Germline CDR1 SGHVS, CDR2 FQNEAQ. The CDR3 sequence: CASSRGLRDSPTQYF. The CDR3 nucleotides read TGTGCCAGCAGCCGGGGACTGCGAGATTCGCCGACCCAGTACTTC.

The V gene is TRBV3-1, the J gene TRBJ2-1; D might be TRBD1 (6 bases). Germline loops: CDR1 LGHDT, CDR2 YNNKEL (reference sequence). The CDR3 is 16 residues long. Trimming took off 5 bases at V and 9 bases at J, with 23 bases between the two ends. The CDR3 spells CASSEKTGTRVAEQFF. In nucleotides, the CDR3 is TGTGCCAGCAGCGAAAAGACCGGGACACGGGTCGCTGAGCAGTTCTTC.

This chain connects TRBV28 to TRBJ2-1, with 8 positions matching TRBD2. The CDR3 consists of 15 residues. V lost 4 bases and J lost 5; bases outside the gene matches: 7. Germline CDR1 and CDR2: MDHEN and SYDVKM. The CDR3 DNA follows: TGTGCCAGCAGTTACAAAGCGGGAGAGAACAATGAGCAGTTCTTC. It translates to CASSYKAGENNEQFF. Combining the CDR3 with reference TRBV28 and TRBJ2-1 gives the whole variable domain DVKVTQSSRYLVKRTGEKVFLECVQDMDHENMFWYRQDPGLGLRLIYFSYDVKMKEKGDIPEGYSVSREKKERFSLILESASTNQTSMYLCASSYKAGENNEQFFGPGTRLTVL.

The chain links TRBV29-1 to TRBJ2-7; unclear D gene. The CDR3 runs 12 residues. Trimming removed 5 bases from V and 1 base from J, with 9 bases in between. Germline assignment: CDR1 SQVTM and CDR2 ANQGSEA. CDR3 amino acids: CSVWVSSYEQYF. The DNA for the CDR3 is TGCAGCGTTTGGGTCAGTTCCTACGAGCAGTACTTC.

The chain carries TRBV28 and TRBJ2-5, with a weak D call TRBD1 (7 bases). V lost 6 bases, J lost 2 bases, and 16 bases lay in between. Germline values: CDR1 MDHEN, CDR2 SYDVKM. The CDR3 loop spans 15 amino acids. The CDR3 DNA is TGTGCCAGCAGCGAACGCAGGGGGAGGCAAGAGACCCAGTACTTC. Its protein product is CASSERRGRQETQYF.

The V call is TRBV29-1, the J call TRBJ2-3, with no clear D. Trimming removed 4 bases at V and 2 bases at J, with 13 bases between. This CDR3 is 14 amino acids long. Per the germline V gene, CDR1 is SQVTM and CDR2 is ANQGSEA. In nucleotides, the CDR3 is TGCAGCGTTGGTTGGGAATTGCCCACAGATACGCAGTATTTT. Amino acid sequence: CSVGWELPTDTQYF.

This clonotype was detected only once. The chain uses TRBV20-1 and TRBJ2-5; D call uncertain. TRBJ2-7 matches the DNA end more closely, so the J call is doubtful. The CDR3 sequence is 10 residues long. The germline V gene has CDR1 DFQATT and CDR2 SNEGSKA (reference sequence). CDR3 region: CSARKYEQYF. The CDR3 DNA sequence: TGCAGTGCCAGGAAGTACGAGCAGTACTTC.

This clonotype was counted between two and nine times. This rearrangement joins TRBV29-1 to TRBJ2-4; D uncertain. Germline assignment: CDR1 SQVTM and CDR2 ANQGSEA. The CDR3 extends over 14 amino acids. Trimming removed 4 bases at V and 1 base at J, with 11 bases between. The CDR3 region has the DNA TGCAGCGTTGGAGAACCTGGGGCCAAAAACATTCAGTACTTC. Translation: CSVGEPGAKNIQYF.

This clonotype was picked up a small number of times. The J gene is TRBJ2-1, the V gene TRBV11-3, with 13 bases lining up with TRBD2. The ends lost 5 bases at V and 2 bases at J; junction bases unmatched: 3. This CDR3 has 16 amino acids. Germline loops: CDR1 SGHNT, CDR2 YENEEA. In DNA form, the CDR3 reads TGTGCCAGCAGCGGAGGGACTAGCGGGGCCTACAATGAGCAGTTCTTC. Encoded protein: CASSGGTSGAYNEQFF.

The rearrangement links TRBV12-5 to TRBJ2-7; TRBD2 aligns across 11 bases. With V trimmed by 7 bases and J by 0 bases, 17 bases remained unmatched. The CDR3 extends over 19 amino acids. CDR1 and CDR2 from the germline V gene are LGHNT and FRNRAP. The CDR3 spells CASALPRLAGGGSSYEQYF. As DNA, the CDR3 is TGTGCTAGTGCCCTGCCGCGTCTAGCGGGAGGCGGGAGCTCCTACGAGCAGTACTTC.

The CDR3 nucleotides read TGTGCCAGCAGCTCCTCGGGACAGGGCATCCACGAGCAGTACTTC. Translation gives CASSSSGQGIHEQYF. The J gene is TRBJ2-7, the V gene TRBV7-2; TRBD1 matches at 9 bases. The germline CDR1 and CDR2 sequences are SGHTA and FQGNSA. CDR3 length: 15 residues. V lost 4 bases to trimming and J lost 5 bases; unmatched junction nucleotides: 9. Full variable domain (outside the CDR3, taken from reference TRBV7-2 and TRBJ2-7): GAGVSQSPSNKVTEKGKDVELRCDPISGHTALYWYRQSLGQGLEFLIYFQGNSAPDKSGLPSDRFSAERTGGSVSTLTIQRTQQEDSAVYLCASSSSGQGIHEQYFGPGTRLTVT.